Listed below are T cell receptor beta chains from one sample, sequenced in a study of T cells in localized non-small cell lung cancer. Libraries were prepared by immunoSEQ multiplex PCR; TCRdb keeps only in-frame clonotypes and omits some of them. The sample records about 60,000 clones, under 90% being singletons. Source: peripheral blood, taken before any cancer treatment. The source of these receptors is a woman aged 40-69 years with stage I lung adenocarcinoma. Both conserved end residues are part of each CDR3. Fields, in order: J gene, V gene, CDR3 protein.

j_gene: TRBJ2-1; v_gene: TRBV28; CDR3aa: CASSPGTSGGLYNEQFF
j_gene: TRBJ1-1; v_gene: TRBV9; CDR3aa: CASSVGIMNTEAFF
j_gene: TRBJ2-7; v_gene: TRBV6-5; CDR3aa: CASTPRYSSYEQYF
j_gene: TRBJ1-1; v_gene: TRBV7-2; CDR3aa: CASSLLIMNTEAFF
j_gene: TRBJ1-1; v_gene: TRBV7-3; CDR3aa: CASSASLISEAFF
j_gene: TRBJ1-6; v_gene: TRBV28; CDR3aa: CASSLQGLGSFGDSPLHF
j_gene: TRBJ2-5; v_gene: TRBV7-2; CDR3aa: CASSLVAGNMQETQYF
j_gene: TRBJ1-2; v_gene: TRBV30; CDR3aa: CAWTRVRGADYGYTF
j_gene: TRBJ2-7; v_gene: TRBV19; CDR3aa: CASSLTGAYEQYF
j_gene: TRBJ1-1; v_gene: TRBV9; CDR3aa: CASSVEDSLSGTEAFF
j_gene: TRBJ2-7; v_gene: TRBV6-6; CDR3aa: CASKTGTEGNEQYF
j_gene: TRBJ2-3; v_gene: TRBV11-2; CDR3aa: CASSWTGGTQYF
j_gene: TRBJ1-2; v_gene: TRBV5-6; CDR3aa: CASSLAGDRGRGYTF
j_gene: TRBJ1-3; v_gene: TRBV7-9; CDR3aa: CASKELGNSGNTIYF
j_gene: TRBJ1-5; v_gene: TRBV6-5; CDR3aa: CASSSRGSNQPQHF
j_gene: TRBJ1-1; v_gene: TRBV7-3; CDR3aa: CASSEEPTPGTEAFF
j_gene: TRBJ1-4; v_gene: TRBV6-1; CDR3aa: CASSTRGRGEKLFF
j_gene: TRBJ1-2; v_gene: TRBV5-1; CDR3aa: CASSTDGALSYGYTF
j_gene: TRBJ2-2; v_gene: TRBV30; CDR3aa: CAWRKQGSNGELFF
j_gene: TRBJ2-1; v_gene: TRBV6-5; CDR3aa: CASSYIGQGVNEQFF
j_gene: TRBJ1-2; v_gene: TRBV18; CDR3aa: CASSRNQGEYGYTF
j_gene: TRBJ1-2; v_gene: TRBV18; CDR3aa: CASSPTGSNYGYTF
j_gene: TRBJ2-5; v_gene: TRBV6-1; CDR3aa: CASSEARRGETQYF
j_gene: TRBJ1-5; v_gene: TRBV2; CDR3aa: CASSPAGQGKGNQPQHF
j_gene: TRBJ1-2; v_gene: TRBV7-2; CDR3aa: CASSLGHHNYGYTF
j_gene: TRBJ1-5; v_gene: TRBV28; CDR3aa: CASSSHMWESNQPQHF
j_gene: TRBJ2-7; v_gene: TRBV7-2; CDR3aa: CASSSPGGEQYF
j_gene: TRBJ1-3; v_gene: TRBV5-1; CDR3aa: CASSGDSSGNTIYF
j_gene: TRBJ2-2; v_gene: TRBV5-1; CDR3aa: CASSLVVTRGTGELFF
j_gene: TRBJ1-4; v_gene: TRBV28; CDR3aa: CASSIRQGDEKLFF
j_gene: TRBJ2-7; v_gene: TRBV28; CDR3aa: CASEPPSGTGTYEQYF
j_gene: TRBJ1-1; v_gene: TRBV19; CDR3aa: CASSMFGDTEAFF
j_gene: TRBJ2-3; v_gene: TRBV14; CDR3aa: CASSPADRGLADTQYF